The rows below give T cell receptor beta chains drawn from one sample of a study of T cell responses to AZD1222 COVID-19 vaccine. The method was immunoSEQ multiplex PCR; TCRdb's version includes in-frame clones alone and lacks a portion of them. The sample shows about 84,000 clones, around 85% of them seen only once. The sample consisted of peripheral blood, taken 28 days after the second AZD1222 dose. These receptors all come from an adult who received the AZD1222 COVID-19 vaccine. Each CDR3 is given without its conserved first and last residue. Clone size, where shown, is once, few, many, or a class for clones that have expanded.

CDR3aa: ATSAGRVAQGQF
v_gene: TRBV24-1
abundance: once

CDR3aa: ASSLGISGGYT
v_gene: TRBV5-6
abundance: NA

CDR3aa: ATSDPAKPGTGGKEYEQF
v_gene: TRBV24-1
abundance: NA

CDR3aa: ASSMTNTGELF
v_gene: TRBV7-3
abundance: NA

CDR3aa: ASSLVQITGELF
v_gene: TRBV7-9
abundance: NA

CDR3aa: ASSRTDGSNQPQH
v_gene: TRBV7-8
abundance: NA

CDR3aa: ASSPGTGNTEAF
v_gene: TRBV5-1
abundance: NA

CDR3aa: ATTVVLNTEAF
v_gene: TRBV28
abundance: NA

CDR3aa: SASVSGVEQF
v_gene: TRBV20-1
abundance: NA

CDR3aa: ASSQETGQNIQY
v_gene: TRBV4-3
abundance: NA